A single sample gave rise to the 14 T cell receptor beta chains below, sequenced in a study of technical replicates of blood from a handful of donors. The repertoire was sequenced with immunoSEQ multiplex PCR; TCRdb's copy has only in-frame clones and lacks some. The sample has tens of thousands of clones, about 87% seen once. Source material: PBMCs. The receptors stem from a human donor in good health. Some clones in this sample may be carry-over from other donors' samples.

The chain combines TRBV30 with TRBJ2-1, with 13 nucleotides matching TRBD2. In germline, CDR1 is GTSNPN, CDR2 SVGIG (reference sequence). The CDR3 totals 15 residues. The ends lost 0 bases at V and 5 bases at J; junction bases unmatched: 1. For the CDR3, the DNA is TGTGCCTGGAGTGTAGGGACTAGCGGGAACAATGAGCAGTTCTTC. The encoded protein is CAWSVGTSGNNEQFF.

The chain has TRBV5-1 and TRBJ1-1; 7 nucleotides agree with TRBD1. The CDR3 covers 15 residues. Germline V lookup: CDR1 SGHRS, CDR2 YFSETQ. Germline trimming cut 0 bases from V and 1 base from J; bases unmatched to any gene: 3. The CDR3 bases are TGCGCCAGCAGCTTGGTGTACAGGGGGAACACTGAAGCTTTCTTT. Its translation: CASSLVYRGNTEAFF.

This clone was seen just once. The chain couples TRBV12-5 to TRBJ2-7; D may be TRBD1 (6 bases). This CDR3 region has 18 residues. In germline, CDR1 is LGHNT, CDR2 FRNRAP. V was trimmed by 0 bases and J by 2 bases, leaving 20 bases between them. The CDR3 DNA sequence: TGTGCTAGTGGTTTGGTATATAGTCTTAGGGGACAAACCTACGAGCAGTACTTC. It is translated as CASGLVYSLRGQTYEQYF.

In its sample, this clone was seen once. The gene calls are TRBV4-1 and TRBJ2-1, with 9 bases lining up with TRBD1. Germline CDR1 and CDR2: MGHRA and YSYEKL. The CDR3 loop spans 14 amino acids. V lost 5 bases, J lost 5 bases, and 4 bases stayed unmatched. In DNA, the CDR3 is TGCGCCAGCAGCGGCGGGACAGGGCACAATGAGCAGTTCTTC. The encoded protein is CASSGGTGHNEQFF.

The chain couples TRBV30 to TRBJ2-5; D call uncertain. The CDR3 is made up of 13 amino acids. V lost 4 bases and J 1 base, leaving 10 bases between the germline ends. Looked up from germline, CDR1 is GTSNPN and CDR2 is SVGIG (reference sequence). CDR3 sequence: CAWTTVFQETQYF. Here the CDR3 DNA reads TGTGCCTGGACCACGGTGTTCCAAGAGACCCAGTACTTC.

This sequence joins TRBV19 and TRBJ2-7; 8 nucleotides match TRBD1. The junction had 8 bases not matched to a gene; V was cut back by 4 bases and J by 6 bases. From germline, CDR1 is LNHDA and CDR2 SQIVND (reference sequence). CDR3 size: 14 residues. CDR3 nucleotides: TGTGCCAGTAGTAGACCATCGACAGGGGCCGAGCAGTACTTC. It translates to CASSRPSTGAEQYF.

The chain couples TRBV4-3 to TRBJ2-3; 12 bases line up with TRBD2. The junction had 5 bases not matched to a gene; V was cut back by 1 base and J by 0 bases. The CDR3 consists of 18 residues. Germline V gene sequence: CDR1 LGHNA, CDR2 YSLEER. The CDR3 here is CASSQGLAGASSTDTQYF. CDR3 nucleotides: TGCGCCAGCAGCCAAGGACTAGCGGGGGCCTCTAGCACAGATACGCAGTATTTT.

The chain uses TRBV9 and TRBJ2-3; D is ambiguous. The CDR3 contains 12 residues. CDR1 is SGDLS and CDR2 is YYNGEE in the germline V gene. Trimming left V 0 bases short and J 6 bases short, with 5 bases between. This CDR3 is CASSVDEDTQYF. Here the CDR3 DNA reads TGTGCCAGCAGCGTAGACGAGGATACGCAGTATTTT.

DNA of the CDR3: TGCGCCAGCAGCATCGCAGGGGTGTCCTACAATGAGCAGTTCTTC. Translation gives CASSIAGVSYNEQFF. The chain carries TRBV5-1 and TRBJ2-1, with D possibly being TRBD1 (6 bases). CDR3 length: 15 amino acids. Looked up from germline, CDR1 is SGHRS and CDR2 is YFSETQ. V was trimmed by 4 bases and J by 1 base, leaving 12 bases between them. Full variable domain (outside the CDR3, taken from reference TRBV5-1 and TRBJ2-1): KAGVTQTPRYLIKTRGQQVTLSCSPISGHRSVSWYQQTPGQGLQFLFEYFSETQRNKGNFPGRFSGRQFSNSRSEMNVSTLELGDSALYLCASSIAGVSYNEQFFGPGTRLTVL.

V usage is TRBV7-8 and J usage is TRBJ2-5, with D unresolved. V was cut by 2 bases and J by 2 bases, with 12 bases left in between. CDR3 length: 15 residues. CDR1 and CDR2 from the germline V gene are SGHVS and FQNEAQ. CDR3 in DNA: TGTGCCAGCAGCTTATTGGTGAGAGCACAAGAGACCCAGTACTTC. Translating it yields CASSLLVRAQETQYF.

This sequence joins TRBV19 and TRBJ1-2, with D maybe TRBD1 (6 bases). The V end was cut by 9 bases, the J end by 8 bases, with 16 bases between. This CDR3 spans 12 amino acids. Germline V gene lookup returns CDR1 LNHDA and CDR2 SQIVND (reference sequence). The DNA of the CDR3 is TGTGCCAGCAATACAGGGTTTGGCGGCTACACCTTC. Translating gives CASNTGFGGYTF.

V usage is TRBV19 and J usage is TRBJ2-2, with TRBD2 as a possible D gene (5 bases). The CDR3 runs to 15 residues. The germline CDR1 and CDR2 sequences are LNHDA and SQIVND (reference sequence). V was trimmed by 5 bases and J by 2 bases, leaving 12 bases between them. The CDR3 loop is CASSRGSPNTGELFF. CDR3 nucleotide sequence: TGTGCCAGTAGTCGGGGATCCCCCAACACCGGGGAGCTGTTTTTT.

This chain uses TRBV5-4 with TRBJ2-5, with a weak D call TRBD2 (6 bases). Deletions cut 3 bases from V and 5 bases from J, with 20 bases between. This CDR3 spans 16 amino acids. CDR1 and CDR2 from the germline V gene are SGHNT and YYREEE (reference sequence). CDR3 DNA sequence: TGTGCCAGCAGCTCTCCTATGTTGGGTCGGGGGGAGACCCAGTACTTC. It encodes CASSSPMLGRGETQYF. Using reference TRBV5-4 and TRBJ2-5 for the parts outside the CDR3, the full variable domain is ETGVTQSPTHLIKTRGQQVTLRCSSQSGHNTVSWYQQALGQGPQFIFQYYREEENGRGNFPPRFSGLQFPNYSSELNVNALELDDSALYLCASSSPMLGRGETQYFGPGTRLLVL.

The chain couples TRBV7-3 to TRBJ2-7, with 10 bases that match TRBD2. Trimming removed 0 bases from V and 7 bases from J; junction bases left unmatched: 9. The CDR3 runs to 16 residues. CDR1 and CDR2 from the germline V gene are SGHTA and FQGTGA. In DNA, the CDR3 is TGTGCCAGCAGCTTAACAGGGGCTAGCGGGAGTGGTGAGCAGTACTTC. This encodes CASSLTGASGSGEQYF.